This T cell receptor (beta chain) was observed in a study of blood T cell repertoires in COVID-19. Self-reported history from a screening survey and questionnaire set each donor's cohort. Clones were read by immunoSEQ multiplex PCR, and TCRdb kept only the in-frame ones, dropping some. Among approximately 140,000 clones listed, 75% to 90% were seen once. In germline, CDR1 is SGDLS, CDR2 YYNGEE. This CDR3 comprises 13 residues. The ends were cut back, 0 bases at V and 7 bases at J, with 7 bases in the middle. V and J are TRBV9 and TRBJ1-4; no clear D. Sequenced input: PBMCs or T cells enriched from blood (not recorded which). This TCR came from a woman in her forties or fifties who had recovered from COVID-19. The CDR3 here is CASSVDPFEKLFF. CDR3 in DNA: TGTGCCAGCAGCGTAGATCCCTTTGAAAAACTGTTTTTT. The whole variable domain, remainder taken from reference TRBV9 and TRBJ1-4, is DSGVTQTPKHLITATGQRVTLRCSPRSGDLSVYWYQQSLDQGLQFLIQYYNGEERAKGNILERFSAQQFPDLHSELNLSSLELGDSALYFCASSVDPFEKLFFGSGTQLSVL.